These 16 T cell receptor beta chains were sequenced from one sample in a study of cytomegalovirus exposure and HLA in healthy donors. 60 Vbeta and 13 Jbeta primers were used in PCR. Profiled with immunoSEQ multiplex PCR; TCRdb holds only in-frame clones, not every one. The sample records about 130,000 clones, approximately 80% being singletons. The sample consisted of PBMCs. Receptors were obtained from a male donor in good health and CMV-seropositive.

The chain links TRBV7-2 to TRBJ2-7, with 7 bases identical to TRBD2. V lost 3 bases to trimming and J lost 3 bases; unmatched junction nucleotides: 5. The CDR3 is 14 residues long. Germline CDR1 is SGHTA and CDR2 is FQGNSA. The CDR3 protein is CASSLASGDYEQYF. The CDR3 DNA reads TGTGCCAGCAGCTTGGCTAGCGGCGACTACGAGCAGTACTTC.

This clone was seen a handful of times. The chain joins TRBV5-6 to TRBJ2-7; 7 bases align to TRBD2. CDR1 is SGHDT and CDR2 is YYEEEE in the germline V gene. The CDR3 is made up of 14 amino acids. The V segment lost 7 bases and the J segment 0 bases; nucleotides outside the gene matches: 7. CDR3 nucleotide sequence: TGTGCCAGCTACCTCGGGGGGAACTCCTACGAGCAGTACTTC. It yields the protein CASYLGGNSYEQYF.

This clone was seen a handful of times. The chain links TRBV2 to TRBJ2-1, with 10 bases aligning to TRBD2. Germline V CDR1 and CDR2: SNHLY, FYNNEI. Germline trimming cut 5 bases from V and 3 bases from J; bases unmatched to any gene: 4. This CDR3 comprises 15 residues. The CDR3 region is CASSSGTSVYNEQFF. The CDR3 nucleotides are TGTGCCAGCAGTTCCGGGACTAGCGTCTACAATGAGCAGTTCTTC.

This chain joins TRBV4-2 and TRBJ2-6; D is unresolved. Trimming removed 0 bases at V and 0 bases at J, with 12 bases between. The CDR3 spans 18 residues. CDR1 and CDR2 (germline): LGHNA, YNFKEQ. In DNA, the CDR3 is TGTGCCAGCAGCCAAGATCAGAACAGCTACTCTGGGGCCAACGTCCTGACTTTC. Its protein is CASSQDQNSYSGANVLTF.

This clone was detected a few times. This sequence joins TRBV6-6 and TRBJ1-1; the D is unclear. The CDR3 covers 14 residues. The V end lost 5 bases, the J end lost 2 bases, and 12 bases lay between the germline ends. The germline gives CDR1 MNHNY, CDR2 SVGAGI (reference sequence). CDR3 region: CASSATERNTEAFF. CDR3 nucleotide sequence: TGTGCCAGCAGTGCTACAGAAAGAAACACTGAAGCTTTCTTT.

The chain links TRBV14 to TRBJ1-6; 8 bases map to TRBD1. CDR1 and CDR2 from the germline V gene are SGHDN and FVKESK. This CDR3 has 15 residues. The V and J ends lost 4 bases and 8 bases, in that order; junction bases with no gene match: 7. The CDR3 loop reads CASSRQHRGYSPLHF. CDR3 coding DNA: TGTGCCAGCAGCCGACAACACAGGGGGTATTCACCCCTCCACTTT.

V usage is TRBV5-1 and J usage is TRBJ2-7, with 10 bases that match TRBD1. The germline CDR1 and CDR2 sequences are SGHRS and YFSETQ. CDR3 size: 14 residues. The J segment lost 5 bases and the V segment lost 0 bases, leaving 2 bases of the junction unmatched. The CDR3, as DNA: TGCGCCAGCAGCTTGGATGGGACAGGGGACGAGCAGTACTTC. This encodes CASSLDGTGDEQYF.

V and J are TRBV27 and TRBJ2-7; D may be TRBD1 (6 bases). CDR3 length equals 14 residues. Germline assignment: CDR1 MNHEY and CDR2 SMNVEV (reference sequence). Trimming pared 5 bases from V and 0 bases from J, leaving 11 bases between. This CDR3 is CASSTQGSSYEQYF. The CDR3, as DNA: TGTGCCAGCAGTACCCAGGGGAGCTCCTACGAGCAGTACTTC.

The V gene is TRBV18, the J gene TRBJ2-5, with TRBD2 matching over 13 bases. The V and J ends lost 1 base and 5 bases, in that order; junction bases with no gene match: 4. This CDR3 spans 16 amino acids. Germline CDR1 reads KGHSH; CDR2 reads LQKENI. The CDR3, as DNA: TGTGCCAGCTCACCACTGAGACTAGCGGGGGGTGAGACCCAGTACTTC. It is translated as CASSPLRLAGGETQYF. Full variable domain (remainder filled in from reference TRBV18 and TRBJ2-5): NAGVMQNPRHLVRRRGQEARLRCSPMKGHSHVYWYRQLPEEGLKFMVYLQKENIIDESGMPKERFSAEFPKEGPSILRIQQVVRGDSAAYFCASSPLRLAGGETQYFGPGTRLLVL.

The chain couples TRBV7-9 to TRBJ2-7, with 10 bases identical to TRBD1. Germline V CDR1 and CDR2: SEHNR, FQNEAQ (reference sequence). Trimming removed 2 bases from V and 6 bases from J; junction bases left unmatched: 10. The CDR3 is made up of 16 amino acids. The CDR3 sequence is CASSLQAGQGSVEQYF. The CDR3 nucleotides read TGTGCCAGCAGCTTACAGGCGGGACAGGGGTCGGTCGAGCAGTACTTC.

This chain links TRBV29-1 with TRBJ2-1; 12 bases line up with TRBD1. The CDR3 loop spans 15 amino acids. Looked up from germline, CDR1 is SQVTM and CDR2 is ANQGSEA. V shed 3 bases and J 7 bases; nucleotides not matched to a gene: 7. The CDR3, as DNA: TGCAGCGTTGAGGGACAGGGGGCTCTTAGGAATGAGCAGTTCTTC. This codes for CSVEGQGALRNEQFF.

This clone was seen just once. This chain connects TRBV6-5 to TRBJ1-1; 8 bases fit TRBD1. Germline V gene sequence: CDR1 MNHEY, CDR2 SVGAGI. This CDR3 has 14 amino acids. Unmatched junction bases numbered 7, after V lost 6 bases and J lost 4 bases. This CDR3 reads CASRQGQGSTEAFF. In DNA, the CDR3 is TGTGCCAGCAGACAAGGACAGGGTAGCACTGAAGCTTTCTTT.

The rearrangement uses TRBV5-6 and TRBJ2-7, with D tentatively TRBD2 (5 bases). CDR1 is SGHDT, CDR2 YYEEEE, per germline. V lost 4 bases, J lost 7 bases, and 15 bases lay in between. The CDR3 sequence is 13 residues long. CDR3 residues: CASSVDWAWEQYF. As DNA, the CDR3 is TGTGCCAGCAGCGTGGACTGGGCTTGGGAGCAGTACTTC. The entire variable domain, with the rest obtained from reference TRBV5-6 and TRBJ2-7, is as follows: DAGVTQSPTHLIKTRGQQVTLRCSPKSGHDTVSWYQQALGQGPQFIFQYYEEEERQRGNFPDRFSGHQFPNYSSELNVNALLLGDSALYLCASSVDWAWEQYFGPGTRLTVT.

The chain combines TRBV5-4 with TRBJ1-5; the D gene is possibly TRBD1 (5 bases). CDR1 is SGHNT and CDR2 is YYREEE in the germline V gene (reference sequence). The V end was cut by 4 bases, the J end by 4 bases, with 15 bases between. This CDR3 has 15 amino acids. The CDR3 DNA reads TGTGCCAGCAGCAGGGACGGGAGTGCGAATCAGCCCCAGCATTTT. Protein: CASSRDGSANQPQHF.

A few counts support this clone. The chain carries TRBV19 and TRBJ1-3; D not certain. The germline CDR1 and CDR2 sequences are LNHDA and SQIVND (reference sequence). The CDR3 extends over 15 amino acids. The V and J ends lost 5 bases and 0 bases respectively, with 11 bases between them. The CDR3 DNA follows: TGTGCCAGTAGTGTCACCGGAGGCTCTGGAAACACCATATATTTT. Amino acids: CASSVTGGSGNTIYF.

The chain recombines TRBV27 with TRBJ2-3, with D perhaps matching TRBD2 (5 bases). The CDR3 runs 16 residues. The germline CDR1 and CDR2 sequences are MNHEY and SMNVEV (reference sequence). V lost 2 bases and J 1 base, leaving 13 bases between the germline ends. The CDR3 DNA is TGTGCCAGCAGTTTAGACACCCGGCGGGGCACAGATACGCAGTATTTT. Encoded protein: CASSLDTRRGTDTQYF.